This TCR beta chain was recovered during a study of cytomegalovirus exposure and HLA in healthy donors. For the study at large: The 100 million to 120 million unique TCR beta sequences, from about 179 million T cells, were found by an earlier analysis. General study results and limits: A later analysis showed TCR association rates differing by HLA locus, peaking at DRB1 and lowest at HLA-C.

Primers included in the PCR were 60 Vbeta and 13 Jbeta primers. Measured with immunoSEQ multiplex PCR; TCRdb has only the in-frame clones, and not every one. The data contain tens of thousands of clones, approximately 7.7% of them seen just once; the ten biggest clones take up 2.3%. This clone has a handful of counts. The antigen remains undetermined. Germline CDR1 and CDR2: SGHTA and FQGNSA. Trimming cost V 4 bases and J 4 bases, with 20 bases left between them. This CDR3 region has 17 residues. The sequence was obtained from a man between 50 and 59 years old in good health and CMV-seronegative. The sample taken for sequencing was PBMCs. This chain uses TRBV7-2 with TRBJ2-1, with D possibly matching TRBD1 (6 bases). The CDR3 protein is CASSSRTGTPTYNEQFF. CDR3 nucleotides: TGTGCCAGCAGCTCCAGGACCGGGACACCAACTTACAATGAGCAGTTCTTC.